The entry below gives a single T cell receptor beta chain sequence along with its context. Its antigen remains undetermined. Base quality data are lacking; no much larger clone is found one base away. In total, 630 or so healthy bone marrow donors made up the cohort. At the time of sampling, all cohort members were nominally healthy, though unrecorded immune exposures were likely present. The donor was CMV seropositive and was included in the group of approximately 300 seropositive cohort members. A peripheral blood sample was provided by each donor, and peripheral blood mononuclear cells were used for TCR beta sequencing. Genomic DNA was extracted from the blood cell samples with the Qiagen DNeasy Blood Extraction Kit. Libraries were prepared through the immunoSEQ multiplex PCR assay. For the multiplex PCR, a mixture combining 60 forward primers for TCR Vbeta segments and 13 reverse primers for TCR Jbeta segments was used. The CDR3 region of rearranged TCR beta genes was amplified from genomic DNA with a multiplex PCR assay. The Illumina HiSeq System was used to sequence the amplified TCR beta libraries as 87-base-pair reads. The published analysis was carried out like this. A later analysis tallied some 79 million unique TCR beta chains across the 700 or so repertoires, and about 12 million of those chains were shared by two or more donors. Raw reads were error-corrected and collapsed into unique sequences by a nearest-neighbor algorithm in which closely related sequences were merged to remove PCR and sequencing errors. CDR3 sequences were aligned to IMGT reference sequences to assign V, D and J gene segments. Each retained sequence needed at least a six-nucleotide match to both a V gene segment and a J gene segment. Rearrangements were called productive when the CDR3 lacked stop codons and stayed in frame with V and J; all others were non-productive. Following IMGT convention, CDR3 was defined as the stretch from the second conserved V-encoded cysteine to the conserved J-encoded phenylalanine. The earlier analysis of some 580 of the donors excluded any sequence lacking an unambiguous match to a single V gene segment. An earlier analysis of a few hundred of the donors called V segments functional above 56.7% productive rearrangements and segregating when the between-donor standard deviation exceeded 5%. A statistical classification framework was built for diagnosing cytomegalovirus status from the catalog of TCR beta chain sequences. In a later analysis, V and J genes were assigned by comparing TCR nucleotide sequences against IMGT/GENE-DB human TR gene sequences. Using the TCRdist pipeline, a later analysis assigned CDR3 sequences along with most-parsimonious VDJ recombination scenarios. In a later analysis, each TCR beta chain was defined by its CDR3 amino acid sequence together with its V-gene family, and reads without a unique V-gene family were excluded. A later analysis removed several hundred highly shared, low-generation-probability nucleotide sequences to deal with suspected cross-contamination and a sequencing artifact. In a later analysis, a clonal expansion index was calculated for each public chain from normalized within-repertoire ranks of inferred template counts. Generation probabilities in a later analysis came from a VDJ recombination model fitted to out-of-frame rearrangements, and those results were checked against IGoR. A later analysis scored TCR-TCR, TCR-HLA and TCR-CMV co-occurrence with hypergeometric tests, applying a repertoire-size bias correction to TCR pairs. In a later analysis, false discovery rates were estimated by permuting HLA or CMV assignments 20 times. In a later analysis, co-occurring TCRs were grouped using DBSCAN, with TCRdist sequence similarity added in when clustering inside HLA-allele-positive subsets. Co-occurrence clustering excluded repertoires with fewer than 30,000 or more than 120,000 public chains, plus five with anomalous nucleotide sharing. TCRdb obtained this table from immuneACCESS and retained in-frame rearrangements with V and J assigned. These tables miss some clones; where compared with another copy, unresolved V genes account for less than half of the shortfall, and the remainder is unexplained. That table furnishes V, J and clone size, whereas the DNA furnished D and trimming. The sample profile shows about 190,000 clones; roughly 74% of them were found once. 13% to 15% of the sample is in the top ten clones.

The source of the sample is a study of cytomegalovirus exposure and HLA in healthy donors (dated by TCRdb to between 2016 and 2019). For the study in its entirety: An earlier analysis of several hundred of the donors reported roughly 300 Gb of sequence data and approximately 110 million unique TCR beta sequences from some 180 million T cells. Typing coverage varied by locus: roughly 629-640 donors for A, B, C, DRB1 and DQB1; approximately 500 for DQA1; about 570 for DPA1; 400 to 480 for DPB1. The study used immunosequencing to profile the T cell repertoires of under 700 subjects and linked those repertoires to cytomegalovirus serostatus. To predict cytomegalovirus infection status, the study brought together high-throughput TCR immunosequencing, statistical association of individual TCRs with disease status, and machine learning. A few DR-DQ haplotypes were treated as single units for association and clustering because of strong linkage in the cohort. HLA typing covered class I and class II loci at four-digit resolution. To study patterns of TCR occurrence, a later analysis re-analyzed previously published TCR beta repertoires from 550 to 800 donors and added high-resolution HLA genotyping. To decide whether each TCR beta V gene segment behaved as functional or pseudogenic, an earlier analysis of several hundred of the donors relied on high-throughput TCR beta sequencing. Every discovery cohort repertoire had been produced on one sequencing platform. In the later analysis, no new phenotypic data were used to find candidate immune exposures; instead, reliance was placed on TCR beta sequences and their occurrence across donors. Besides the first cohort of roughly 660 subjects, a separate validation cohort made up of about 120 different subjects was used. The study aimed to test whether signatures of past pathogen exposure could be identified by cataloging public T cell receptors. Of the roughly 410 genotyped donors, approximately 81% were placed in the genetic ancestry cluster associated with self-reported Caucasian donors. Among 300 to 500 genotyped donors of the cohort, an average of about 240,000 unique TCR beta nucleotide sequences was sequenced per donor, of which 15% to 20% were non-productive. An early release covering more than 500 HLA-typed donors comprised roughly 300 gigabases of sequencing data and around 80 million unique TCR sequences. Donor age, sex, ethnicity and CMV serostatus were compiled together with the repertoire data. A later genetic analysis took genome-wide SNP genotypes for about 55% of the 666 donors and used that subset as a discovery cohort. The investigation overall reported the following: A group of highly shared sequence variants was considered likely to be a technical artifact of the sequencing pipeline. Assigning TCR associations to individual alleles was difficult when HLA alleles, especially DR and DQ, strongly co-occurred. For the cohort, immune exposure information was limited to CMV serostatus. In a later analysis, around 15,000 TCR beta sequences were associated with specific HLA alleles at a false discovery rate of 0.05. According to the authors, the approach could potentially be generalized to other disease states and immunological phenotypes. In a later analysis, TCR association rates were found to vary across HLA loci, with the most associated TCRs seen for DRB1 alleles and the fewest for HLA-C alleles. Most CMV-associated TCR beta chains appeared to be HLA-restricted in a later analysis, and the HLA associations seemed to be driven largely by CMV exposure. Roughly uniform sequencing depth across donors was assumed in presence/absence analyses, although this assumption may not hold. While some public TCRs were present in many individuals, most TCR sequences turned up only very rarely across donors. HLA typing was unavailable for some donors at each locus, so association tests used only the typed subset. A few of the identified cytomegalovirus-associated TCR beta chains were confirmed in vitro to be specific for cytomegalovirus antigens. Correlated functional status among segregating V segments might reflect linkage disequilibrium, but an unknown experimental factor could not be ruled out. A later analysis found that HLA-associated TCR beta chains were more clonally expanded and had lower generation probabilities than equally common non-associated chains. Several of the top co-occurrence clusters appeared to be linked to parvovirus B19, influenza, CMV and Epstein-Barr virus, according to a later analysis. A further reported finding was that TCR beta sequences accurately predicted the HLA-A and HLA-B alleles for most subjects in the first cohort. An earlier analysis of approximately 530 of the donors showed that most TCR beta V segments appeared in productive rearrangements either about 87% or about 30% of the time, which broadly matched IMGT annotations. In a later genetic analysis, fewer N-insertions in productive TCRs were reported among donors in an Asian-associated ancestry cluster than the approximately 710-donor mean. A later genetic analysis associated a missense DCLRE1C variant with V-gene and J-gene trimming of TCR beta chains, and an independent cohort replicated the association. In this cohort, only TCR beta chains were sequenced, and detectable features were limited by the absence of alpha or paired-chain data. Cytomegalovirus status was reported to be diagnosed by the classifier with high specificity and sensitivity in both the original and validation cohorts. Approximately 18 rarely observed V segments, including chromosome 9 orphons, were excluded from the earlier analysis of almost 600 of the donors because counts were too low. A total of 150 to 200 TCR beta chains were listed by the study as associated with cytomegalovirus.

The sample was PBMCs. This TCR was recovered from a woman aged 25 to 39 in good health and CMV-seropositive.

The nucleotide sequence reads as follows: TGTGCCAGCAGCCCGACCGAGGGAAACACTGAAGCTTTCTTT. The translation is CASSPTEGNTEAFF. The V and J segments used are TRBV7-9 and TRBJ1-1, with no confident D gene call. At the junction V is shortened by 5 bases and J by 2 bases, with 12 bases in between. CDR1 and CDR2 are read off the germline V gene (reference sequence) as SEHNR and FQNEAQ. The CDR3 covers 14 residues, taking in both the cysteine and the phenylalanine. Of all the DNA, just the CDR3 is kept, 42 bases in frame from base 1.